Given below is one T cell receptor beta chain in context. The antigen remains unidentified. The data were obtained in a study of cytomegalovirus exposure and HLA in healthy donors. The overall study: Out of approximately 170 million T cells, an earlier analysis found over 90 million unique TCR beta sequences in total. Study-wide results and caveats: Near-uniform donor sequencing depth was presumed by presence/absence analyses. In vitro assays verified that three CMV-associated chains recognized CMV antigens specifically. In a later analysis, a missense DCLRE1C variant was linked to TCR beta V- and J-gene trimming.

Both 60 Vbeta primers and 13 Jbeta primers went into the PCR. TCRdb keeps only in-frame clones here, not all; method: immunoSEQ multiplex PCR. Of more than 150,000 clones listed, roughly 80% are singletons. V lost 2 bases, J lost 7 bases, and 2 bases stayed unmatched. Germline CDR1 and CDR2: LNHNV and YYDKDF (reference sequence). This CDR3 region has 15 residues. The sequencing input was PBMCs. This chain connects TRBV15 to TRBJ2-2, with 12 bases matching TRBD2. This TCR was recovered from a man aged 50 or older in good health and CMV-seropositive. CDR3 in DNA: TGTGCCACCAGCAGAACTAGCGGGAGGATCGGGGAGCTGTTTTTT. This sequence encodes CATSRTSGRIGELFF. The whole variable domain, remainder taken from reference TRBV15 and TRBJ2-2, is DAMVIQNPRYQVTQFGKPVTLSCSQTLNHNVMYWYQQKSSQAPKLLFHYYDKDFNNEADTPDNFQSRRPNTSFCFLDIRSPGLGDTAMYLCATSRTSGRIGELFFGEGSRLTVL.